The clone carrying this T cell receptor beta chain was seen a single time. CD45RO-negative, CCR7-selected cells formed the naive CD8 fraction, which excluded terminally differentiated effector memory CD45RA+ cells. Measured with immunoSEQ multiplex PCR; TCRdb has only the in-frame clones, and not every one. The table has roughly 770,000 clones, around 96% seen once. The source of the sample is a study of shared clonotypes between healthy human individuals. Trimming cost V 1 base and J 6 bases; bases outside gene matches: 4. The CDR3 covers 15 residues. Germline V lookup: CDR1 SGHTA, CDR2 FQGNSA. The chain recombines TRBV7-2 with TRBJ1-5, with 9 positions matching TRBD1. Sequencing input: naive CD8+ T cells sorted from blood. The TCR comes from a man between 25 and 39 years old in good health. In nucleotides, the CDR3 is TGTGCCAGCAGCTTAGTGGGACAGGGAGCTCAGCCCCAGCATTTT. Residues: CASSLVGQGAQPQHF.